This entry is about one TCR beta chain. V was pared by 11 bases and J by 8 bases, with 13 bases between. This CDR3 is built from 12 residues. CDR1 is MDHEN and CDR2 is SYDVKM in the germline V gene. TCRdb re-called the RT-PCR reads with MiXCR, one entry per CDR3 protein. The data show about 700,000 distinct CDR3 sequences, 14% seen once. Sequenced input: memory CD4+ T cells from blood. This sequence originates from a female donor in good health, serving as a healthy control. This chain connects TRBV28 to TRBJ1-6; unclear D gene. CDR3 sequence reads: CASAEGDSPLHF. The CDR3 DNA follows: TGTGCCTCAGCAGAGGGAGATTCACCCCTCCACTTT.